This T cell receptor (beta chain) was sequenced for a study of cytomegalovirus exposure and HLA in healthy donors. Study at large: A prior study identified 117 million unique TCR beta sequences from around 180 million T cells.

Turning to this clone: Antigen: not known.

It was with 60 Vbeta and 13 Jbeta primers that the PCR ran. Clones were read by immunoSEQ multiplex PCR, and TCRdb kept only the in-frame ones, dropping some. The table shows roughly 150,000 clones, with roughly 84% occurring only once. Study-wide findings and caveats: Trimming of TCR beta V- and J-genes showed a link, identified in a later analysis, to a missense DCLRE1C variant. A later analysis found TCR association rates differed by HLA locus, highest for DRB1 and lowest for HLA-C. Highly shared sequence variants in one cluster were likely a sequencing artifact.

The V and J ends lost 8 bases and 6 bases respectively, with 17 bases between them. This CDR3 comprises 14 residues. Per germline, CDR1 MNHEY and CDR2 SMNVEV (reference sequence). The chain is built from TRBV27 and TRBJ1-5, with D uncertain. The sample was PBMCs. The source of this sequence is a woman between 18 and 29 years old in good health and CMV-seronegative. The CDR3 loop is CASPQEGFGQPQHF. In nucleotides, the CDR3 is TGTGCCAGCCCTCAAGAGGGTTTTGGTCAGCCCCAGCATTTT.